A single sample is the source of the 31 T cell receptor beta chains below, sequenced in a study of T cell responses to AZD1222 COVID-19 vaccine. The protocol was immunoSEQ multiplex PCR, while the TCRdb copy is restricted to in-frame clones and leaves out a portion. The table includes roughly 150,000 clones, about 90% detected once. Here the sequenced sample was peripheral blood, taken on day 0 of AZD1222 vaccination. Every receptor here comes from an adult in good health.

The CDR3 DNA is TGTGCCTGGGCAACAGGGACGGGGAATGAAAAACTGTTTTTT. Protein: CAWATGTGNEKLFF. The chain couples TRBV30 to TRBJ1-4, with a possible D match to TRBD1 (6 bases). V was cut by 5 bases and J by 5 bases, with 15 bases left in between. CDR3 length: 14 residues. Germline V gene sequence: CDR1 GTSNPN, CDR2 SVGIG (reference sequence).

The chain combines TRBV30 with TRBJ1-2, with 9 bases that match TRBD1. This CDR3 is 12 amino acids long. The ends lost 7 bases at V and 2 bases at J; junction bases unmatched: 2. Germline CDR1 reads GTSNPN; CDR2 reads SVGIG (reference sequence). The CDR3, as DNA: TGTGCCTCCACAGGGGGCAACTATGGCTACACCTTC. As protein: CASTGGNYGYTF.

This clone was observed once. This chain connects TRBV5-1 to TRBJ1-4; D is unresolved. V was pared by 5 bases and J by 8 bases, with 13 bases between. The CDR3 extends over 13 amino acids. CDR1 and CDR2 (germline): SGHRS, YFSETQ. CDR3 region: CASRASYGEKLFF. The CDR3 DNA reads TGCGCCAGCAGAGCCTCCTATGGGGAAAAACTGTTTTTT.

V gene TRBV27 combines with J gene TRBJ2-7; D gene uncertain. Trimming left V 5 bases short and J 2 bases short, with 13 bases between. In germline, CDR1 is MNHEY, CDR2 SMNVEV (reference sequence). The CDR3 spans 14 residues. CDR3 nucleotides: TGTGCCAGCAGTAGTCTCGGACGGACCTACGAGCAGTACTTC. Translated, it gives CASSSLGRTYEQYF.

The rearrangement joins TRBV9 to TRBJ2-1; D not certain. Trimming pared 2 bases from V and 6 bases from J, leaving 9 bases between. The CDR3 is 13 amino acids. The V gene's germline CDR1 is SGDLS and CDR2 YYNGEE. The CDR3 DNA reads TGTGCCAGCAGCGTCGGGTACAGCAATGAGCAGTTCTTC. Translated: CASSVGYSNEQFF.

The chain employs TRBV28 and TRBJ2-5, with D unclear. Trimming took 8 bases from V and 5 from J, leaving 15 bases between them. The CDR3 is 13 amino acids. Looked up from germline, CDR1 is MDHEN and CDR2 is SYDVKM. The CDR3 bases are TGTGCCAGCTCCTCGGAGTTGGGGGAGACCCAGTACTTC. Translating it yields CASSSELGETQYF.

This chain uses TRBV25-1 with TRBJ1-2; TRBD1 matches 8 bases. The CDR3 is 11 residues long. The trim removed 10 bases at V and 4 bases at J, leaving 2 bases unmatched. The germline V gene has CDR1 MGHDK and CDR2 SYGVNS. The CDR3 coding sequence is TGTGCCACCACAGGGGGCTATGGCTACACCTTC. Protein sequence: CATTGGYGYTF.

This chain connects TRBV28 to TRBJ2-2, with D tentatively TRBD1 (5 bases). CDR3 length: 15 amino acids. CDR1 is MDHEN and CDR2 is SYDVKM in the germline V gene. Trimming removed 2 bases at V and 1 base at J, with 8 bases between. CDR3 bases: TGTGCCAGCAGTTTACACACAGGGAACACCGGGGAGCTGTTTTTT. Translating it yields CASSLHTGNTGELFF.

This clone came up once. The V and J genes are TRBV6-5 and TRBJ1-2; D perhaps matches TRBD1 (5 bases). CDR1 MNHEY and CDR2 SVGAGI come from the germline V gene. Trimming cost V 5 bases and J 7 bases, with 14 bases left between them. This CDR3 region has 13 residues. CDR3 in amino acids: CASSPQGPFGYTF. The CDR3 DNA follows: TGTGCCAGCAGTCCGCAGGGACCCTTTGGCTACACCTTC.

This CDR3 reads CSVRPDPTDTQYF. The CDR3 DNA is TGCAGCGTCCGACCAGATCCCACAGATACGCAGTATTTT. The chain combines TRBV29-1 with TRBJ2-3; D is ambiguous. CDR3 size: 13 residues. Trimming removed 6 bases at V and 2 bases at J, with 12 bases between. CDR1 and CDR2 (germline): SQVTM, ANQGSEA.

This clone has a single count. CDR3 sequence reads: CASSFQGPANYGYTF. In DNA, the CDR3 is TGTGCCAGCAGCTTTCAGGGGCCGGCTAACTATGGCTACACCTTC. The chain couples TRBV5-4 to TRBJ1-2, with D perhaps TRBD1 (6 bases). The CDR3 consists of 15 residues. Trimming pared 2 bases from V and 0 bases from J, leaving 11 bases between. Germline CDR1 SGHNT, CDR2 YYREEE (reference sequence).

The sample holds a few counts of this clone. This chain connects TRBV7-2 to TRBJ2-3; the D call may be TRBD1 or TRBD2 (7 bases each). Trimming removed 5 bases at V and 1 base at J, with 19 bases between. The CDR3 is 17 amino acids. Germline CDR1 reads SGHTA; CDR2 reads FQGNSA. The CDR3 is CASSPIGGGGRTDTQYF. Written as DNA, the CDR3 is TGTGCCAGCAGCCCGATAGGGGGCGGGGGACGCACAGATACGCAGTATTTT.

The V and J genes are TRBV5-1 and TRBJ2-7; D possibly corresponds to TRBD1 (6 bases). CDR3 length equals 13 residues. Trimming removed 4 bases from V and 1 base from J, with 9 bases in between. The germline CDR1 and CDR2 sequences are SGHRS and YFSETQ. CDR3 DNA: TGCGCCAGCAGCCAGGACAGATCCTACGAGCAGTACTTC. It encodes CASSQDRSYEQYF.

The chain carries TRBV7-8 and TRBJ2-1; weak D call: TRBD1 (6 bases). The CDR3 totals 15 residues. The germline V and J ends were trimmed by 0 bases and 7 bases, with 13 bases remaining between them. Germline CDR1 is SGHVS and CDR2 is FQNEAQ. CDR3 sequence reads: CASSLAAGVSNEQFF. In DNA form, the CDR3 reads TGTGCCAGCAGCTTAGCTGCAGGGGTTTCGAATGAGCAGTTCTTC.

The gene calls are TRBV30 and TRBJ1-2; 9 nucleotides align to TRBD1. The ends lost 1 base at V and 4 bases at J; junction bases unmatched: 7. This CDR3 spans 15 amino acids. Germline lookup yields CDR1 GTSNPN and CDR2 SVGIG (reference sequence). This CDR3 is CAWSEDRGWGYGYTF. The CDR3 DNA follows: TGTGCCTGGAGTGAGGACAGGGGTTGGGGCTATGGCTACACCTTC.

This clone was counted a single time. This chain joins TRBV6-2 or TRBV6-3 and TRBJ2-7; TRBD2 matches at 8 bases. CDR3 length: 15 residues. The junction had 9 bases not matched to a gene; V was cut back by 2 bases and J by 6 bases. From germline, CDR1 is MNHEY and CDR2 SVGEGT. In DNA form, the CDR3 reads TGTGCCAGCAGTTACCGCGGACTAGCTGAAGGCGAGCAGTACTTC. It specifies CASSYRGLAEGEQYF.

The chain combines TRBV14 with TRBJ2-7; 8 bases match TRBD1. The CDR3 covers 17 residues. The trim removed 5 bases at V and 2 bases at J, leaving 14 bases unmatched. Germline V gene lookup returns CDR1 SGHDN and CDR2 FVKESK. The CDR3 DNA sequence: TGTGCCAGCAGCTGGGGTGTAGGGGACAGGAAGACCTACGAGCAGTACTTC. Translated: CASSWGVGDRKTYEQYF.

The CDR3 region is CASSYKGPGNTIYF. The CDR3 region has the DNA TGTGCCAGCAGTTACAAGGGTCCTGGAAACACCATATATTTT. This chain uses TRBV6-5 with TRBJ1-3, with no clear D. CDR1 MNHEY and CDR2 SVGAGI come from the germline V gene. The length of the CDR3 is 14 residues. The V gene lost 2 bases and the J gene lost 2 bases, with 7 bases spanning the gap.

V gene TRBV6-6 combines with J gene TRBJ2-2; a possible D gene is TRBD2 (6 bases). Trimming took off 8 bases at V and 1 base at J, with 8 bases between the two ends. The CDR3 is 13 amino acids. Per the germline V gene, CDR1 is MNHNY and CDR2 is SVGAGI (reference sequence). In DNA, the CDR3 is TGTGCCAGCGGCGGGGTGAACACCGGGGAGCTGTTTTTT. This translates into CASGGVNTGELFF.

The chain has TRBV2 and TRBJ1-2, with 9 nucleotides matching TRBD1. Germline CDR1 and CDR2: SNHLY and FYNNEI. This CDR3 has 14 residues. The V gene end was trimmed by 7 bases and the J gene end by 5 bases; junction bases not matched to a gene: 8. Written as DNA, the CDR3 is TGTGCCAGCATGAGGGGACAGGGTATTTATGGCTACACCTTC. Its protein is CASMRGQGIYGYTF.

This chain uses TRBV5-5 with TRBJ2-7; maybe TRBD1 (5 bases). Trimming pared 3 bases from V and 2 bases from J, leaving 12 bases between. This CDR3 contains 14 residues. The germline V gene has CDR1 SGHKS and CDR2 YYEKEE (reference sequence). CDR3 bases: TGTGCCAGCAGCTCGCTTTGGACACCCTACGAGCAGTACTTC. Protein product: CASSSLWTPYEQYF.

This clone was found once. This chain's CDR3 is CASSQEVSPNTEAFF. CDR3 nucleotide sequence: TGTGCCAGCAGCCAAGAAGTATCTCCGAACACTGAAGCTTTCTTT. The chain employs TRBV4-2 and TRBJ1-1; unclear D gene. This CDR3 has 15 residues. Germline CDR1 LGHNA, CDR2 YNFKEQ. Trimming shortened V by 0 bases and J by 1 base, and 9 bases separated the two germline ends.

Comments on this clone: The junction differs from germline at one of its ends, possibly a read error. The chain joins TRBV15 to TRBJ1-5, with a tentative D call TRBD1 (5 bases). Germline V gene lookup returns CDR1 LNHNV and CDR2 YYDKDF (reference sequence). The CDR3 sequence is 12 residues long. The DNA of the CDR3 is TGTGCCACCGGCAGGGTAGACCAGCCCCAGCATTTT. Translated, it gives CATGRVDQPQHF.

The chain uses TRBV2 and TRBJ2-1; 15 bases fit TRBD2. The CDR3 spans 17 residues. V gave up 3 bases and J gave up 6 bases; unmatched junction bases: 6. CDR1 SNHLY and CDR2 FYNNEI come from the germline V gene. The CDR3 loop is CASSDPWTSGGANEQFF. The CDR3 nucleotides read TGTGCCAGCAGTGACCCCTGGACTAGCGGGGGGGCCAATGAGCAGTTCTTC.

V gene TRBV19 combines with J gene TRBJ1-5, with D unresolved. The CDR3 spans 16 residues. The germline gives CDR1 LNHDA, CDR2 SQIVND (reference sequence). The V end was cut by 5 bases, the J end by 4 bases, with 18 bases between. The CDR3 is CASSSGTPSRNQPQHF. The CDR3 coding sequence is TGTGCCAGTAGTTCCGGAACCCCCAGCCGGAATCAGCCCCAGCATTTT. Drawing the rest from reference TRBV19 and TRBJ1-5, the complete variable domain is DGGITQSPKYLFRKEGQNVTLSCEQNLNHDAMYWYRQDPGQGLRLIYYSQIVNDFQKGDIAEGYSVSREKKESFPLTVTSAQKNPTAFYLCASSSGTPSRNQPQHFGDGTRLSIL.

The chain carries TRBV3-1 (or the pseudogene TRBV3-2) and TRBJ1-4, with TRBD1 as a possible D gene (6 bases). Germline V gene lookup returns CDR1 LGHDT and CDR2 YNNKEL (reference sequence). V lost 5 bases to trimming and J lost 8 bases, with 15 bases between them. The CDR3 runs 14 residues. CDR3 residues: CASSKQGLLEKLFF. CDR3 sequence (DNA): TGTGCCAGCAGCAAACAGGGTCTGTTGGAAAAACTGTTTTTT.

The chain has TRBV10-2 and TRBJ1-1; no firm D call. The CDR3 contains 12 residues. CDR1 is WSHSY, CDR2 SAAADI, per germline. V gave up 11 bases and J gave up 7 bases, with 17 bases separating them. CDR3 in amino acids: CAVQLGGSEAFF. The CDR3 DNA reads TGCGCCGTCCAACTGGGTGGGAGTGAAGCTTTCTTT.

This chain joins TRBV19 and TRBJ2-1, with D possibly being TRBD2 (6 bases). V was trimmed by 3 bases and J by 0 bases, leaving 9 bases between them. CDR3 length: 15 amino acids. Germline CDR1 and CDR2: LNHDA and SQIVND (reference sequence). The CDR3 protein is CASSMLGGSYNEQFF. In DNA, the CDR3 is TGTGCCAGTAGTATGCTCGGGGGCTCCTACAATGAGCAGTTCTTC.

The V and J genes are TRBV19 and TRBJ1-3; D uncertain. The CDR3 is 13 amino acids. CDR1 and CDR2 from the germline V gene are LNHDA and SQIVND (reference sequence). V was trimmed by 3 bases and J by 0 bases, leaving 3 bases between them. CDR3 in amino acids: CASSISSGNTIYF. The CDR3 DNA is TGTGCCAGTAGTATCAGCTCTGGAAACACCATATATTTT.

The CDR3 nucleotides read TGTGCCAGCATGGCCAGGGTATGGTCTGAAGCTTTCTTT. Translated, it gives CASMARVWSEAFF. This chain joins TRBV2 and TRBJ1-1, with a possible D match to TRBD1 (5 bases). V was cut by 7 bases and J by 6 bases, with 15 bases left in between. The CDR3 extends over 13 amino acids. Germline V gene data show CDR1 as SNHLY and CDR2 as FYNNEI.

The rearrangement joins TRBV28 to TRBJ1-6; D unclear. The CDR3 runs 18 residues. V lost 3 bases, J lost 10 bases, and 25 bases lay in between. The germline V gene encodes CDR1 MDHEN and CDR2 SYDVKM. This chain's CDR3 is CASSFFSAWTGFGSPLHF. The DNA for the CDR3 is TGTGCCAGCAGTTTTTTTTCCGCGTGGACGGGGTTTGGATCACCCCTCCACTTT.